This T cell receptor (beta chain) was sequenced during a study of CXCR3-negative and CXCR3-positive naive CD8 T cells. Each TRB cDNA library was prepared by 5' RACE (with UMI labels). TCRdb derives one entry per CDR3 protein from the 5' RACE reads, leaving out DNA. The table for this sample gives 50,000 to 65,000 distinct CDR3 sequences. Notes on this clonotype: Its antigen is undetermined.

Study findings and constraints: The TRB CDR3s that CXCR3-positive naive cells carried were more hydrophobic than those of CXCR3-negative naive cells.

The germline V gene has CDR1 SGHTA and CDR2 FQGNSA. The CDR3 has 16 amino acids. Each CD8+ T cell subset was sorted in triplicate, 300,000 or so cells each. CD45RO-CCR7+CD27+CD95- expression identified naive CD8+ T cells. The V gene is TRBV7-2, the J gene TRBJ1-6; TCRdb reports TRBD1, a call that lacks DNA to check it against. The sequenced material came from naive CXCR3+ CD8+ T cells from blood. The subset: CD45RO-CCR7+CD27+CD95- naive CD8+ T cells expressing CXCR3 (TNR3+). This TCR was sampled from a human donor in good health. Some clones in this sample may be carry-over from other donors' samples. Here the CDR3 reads CASSQIQANYNSPLHF. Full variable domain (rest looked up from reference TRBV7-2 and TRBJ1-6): GAGVSQSPSNKVTEKGKDVELRCDPISGHTALYWYRQSLGQGLEFLIYFQGNSAPDKSGLPSDRFSAERTGGSVSTLTIQRTQQEDSAVYLCASSQIQANYNSPLHFGNGTRLTVT.